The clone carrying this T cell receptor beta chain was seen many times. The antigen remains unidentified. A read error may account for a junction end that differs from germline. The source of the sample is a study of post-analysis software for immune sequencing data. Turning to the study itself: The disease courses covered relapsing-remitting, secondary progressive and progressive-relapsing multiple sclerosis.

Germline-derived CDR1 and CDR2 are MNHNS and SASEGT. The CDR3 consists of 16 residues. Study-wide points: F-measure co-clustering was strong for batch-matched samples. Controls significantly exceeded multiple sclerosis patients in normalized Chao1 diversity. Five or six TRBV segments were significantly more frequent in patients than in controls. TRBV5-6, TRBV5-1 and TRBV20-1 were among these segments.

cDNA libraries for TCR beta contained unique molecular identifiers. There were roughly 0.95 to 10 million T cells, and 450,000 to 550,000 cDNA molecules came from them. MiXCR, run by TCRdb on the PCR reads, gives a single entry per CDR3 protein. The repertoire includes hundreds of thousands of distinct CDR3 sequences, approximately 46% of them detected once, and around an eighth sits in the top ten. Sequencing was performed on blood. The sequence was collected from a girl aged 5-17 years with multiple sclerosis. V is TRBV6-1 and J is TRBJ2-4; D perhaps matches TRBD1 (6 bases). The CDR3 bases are TGTGCCAGCAGGGAAGGGACAATACTAGCCAAAAACATTCAGTACTTC. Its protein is CASREGTILAKNIQYF.